The TCR beta chain described here comes from a study of cytomegalovirus exposure and HLA in healthy donors. Overall study context: Among several hundred genotyped donors, about 85% fell in the Caucasian-associated ancestry cluster.

The PCR made use of 60 Vbeta and 13 Jbeta primers. The assay was immunoSEQ multiplex PCR, and TCRdb's table has in-frame clones only and misses some. The data show about 160,000 clones, about 80% seen once. This CDR3 region has 15 residues. Per germline, CDR1 SGDLS and CDR2 YYNGEE. V was shortened by 4 bases and J by 0 bases, with 11 bases between the two germline ends. The specimen was PBMCs. The chain links TRBV9 to TRBJ1-3; D is possibly TRBD1 (6 bases). The receptor's source is a man younger than 30 in good health and CMV-seropositive. CDR3 DNA sequence: TGTGCCAGCAGCCCAACAGGGACCTCTGGAAACACCATATATTTT. It yields the protein CASSPTGTSGNTIYF.